The 30 T cell receptor beta chains below all came from one sample that was sequenced in a study of blood T cell repertoires in COVID-19. The repertoire was sequenced with immunoSEQ multiplex PCR; TCRdb's copy has only in-frame clones and lacks some. The sample includes approximately 160,000 clones, approximately 86% of them seen just once. Material for sequencing was peripheral blood. The receptors originated from a man in his fifties or sixties who had recovered from COVID-19.

The chain is built from TRBV5-4 and TRBJ1-2; D is perhaps TRBD1 (5 bases). This CDR3 is built from 14 residues. The V end lost 6 bases, the J end lost 8 bases, and 20 bases lay between the germline ends. From germline, CDR1 is SGHNT and CDR2 YYREEE (reference sequence). The CDR3 sequence is CASTPGRARGGYTF. The CDR3 region has the DNA TGTGCCAGCACCCCAGGGAGGGCCCGGGGGGGCTACACCTTC. Full variable domain (outside the CDR3, taken from reference TRBV5-4 and TRBJ1-2): ETGVTQSPTHLIKTRGQQVTLRCSSQSGHNTVSWYQQALGQGPQFIFQYYREEENGRGNFPPRFSGLQFPNYSSELNVNALELDDSALYLCASTPGRARGGYTFGSGTRLTVV.

This rearrangement joins TRBV27 to TRBJ1-5, with 9 nucleotides matching TRBD1. With 1 base clipped from V and 4 bases from J, the junction kept 11 bases outside the gene matches. CDR1 is MNHEY, CDR2 SMNVEV, per germline (reference sequence). The CDR3 is 18 amino acids. CDR3 in amino acids: CASSLWGTRDRVNQPQHF. In DNA, the CDR3 is TGTGCCAGCAGTTTATGGGGGACCCGGGACAGGGTGAATCAGCCCCAGCATTTT.

The V and J genes are TRBV7-8 and TRBJ1-5; no firm D call. The germline V gene has CDR1 SGHVS and CDR2 FQNEAQ. Trimming stripped 5 bases from V and 5 bases from J, with 19 bases between. The CDR3 contains 16 residues. DNA of the CDR3: TGTGCCAGCAGCCCGTCTACGAGTCTTGGAGATCAGCCCCAGCATTTT. This sequence encodes CASSPSTSLGDQPQHF.

CDR3 bases: TGTGCCAGCACCCTGAGGGGGTTACGTGGAAACACCATATATTTT. Encoded protein: CASTLRGLRGNTIYF. This sequence joins TRBV13 and TRBJ1-3, with a possible D match to TRBD1 (6 bases). The CDR3 consists of 15 residues. V shed 7 bases and J shed 3 bases, with 16 bases lying between them. Germline V gene data show CDR1 as PRHDT and CDR2 as FYEKMQ (reference sequence).

This chain joins TRBV7-6 and TRBJ1-4; the D is unclear. The CDR3 has 16 residues. Germline V lookup: CDR1 SGHVS, CDR2 FNYEAQ. V was pared by 1 base and J by 5 bases, with 14 bases between. The CDR3 loop reads CASSLGLWQVNEKLFF. Written as DNA, the CDR3 is TGTGCCAGCAGCTTAGGCCTATGGCAGGTGAATGAAAAACTGTTTTTT.

The rearrangement joins TRBV10-3 to TRBJ2-1; TRBD1 matches 9 bases. Germline lookup yields CDR1 ENHRY and CDR2 SYGVKD. The CDR3 is made up of 14 amino acids. Trimming took 8 bases from V and 3 from J; bases not matched to a gene: 5. The CDR3 sequence is CAIGDRDVYNEQFF. The CDR3 DNA is TGTGCCATCGGGGACAGGGACGTCTACAATGAGCAGTTCTTC.

The chain employs TRBV19 and TRBJ2-2; 9 bases map to TRBD1. The CDR3 runs to 15 residues. After removal of 7 bases from V and 3 bases from J, the junction contained 6 bases not matched to a gene. CDR1 is LNHDA and CDR2 is SQIVND in the germline V gene (reference sequence). CDR3 sequence reads: CASITGTGYTGELFF. Here the CDR3 DNA reads TGTGCCAGTATCACCGGGACAGGGTACACCGGGGAGCTGTTTTTT. Together with reference TRBV19 and TRBJ2-2, the CDR3 gives the full variable domain: DGGITQSPKYLFRKEGQNVTLSCEQNLNHDAMYWYRQDPGQGLRLIYYSQIVNDFQKGDIAEGYSVSREKKESFPLTVTSAQKNPTAFYLCASITGTGYTGELFFGEGSRLTVL.

This clone appeared a single time. V is TRBV9 and J is TRBJ2-5, with a tentative D call TRBD1 (6 bases). The CDR3 runs to 14 residues. Trimming stripped 2 bases from V and 5 bases from J, with 13 bases between. Looked up from germline, CDR1 is SGDLS and CDR2 is YYNGEE. Here the CDR3 reads CASSVTQGQETQYF. The CDR3 DNA sequence: TGTGCCAGCAGCGTGACACAGGGTCAGGAGACCCAGTACTTC.

This chain joins TRBV3-1 (or the pseudogene TRBV3-2) and TRBJ1-1; TRBD1 might be the D (6 bases). V lost 4 bases and J 1 base, leaving 13 bases between the germline ends. CDR1 and CDR2 (germline): LGHDT, YNNKEL (reference sequence). This CDR3 spans 15 amino acids. CDR3 amino acids: CASSLQGQGNTEAFF. The DNA of the CDR3 is TGTGCCAGCAGCCTGCAGGGGCAGGGGAACACTGAAGCTTTCTTT.

The chain is built from TRBV7-2 and TRBJ1-2; TRBD1 is a possible D gene (5 bases). This CDR3 contains 17 residues. CDR1 and CDR2 (germline): SGHTA, FQGNSA. The V gene lost 1 base and the J gene lost 2 bases, with 17 bases spanning the gap. This CDR3 is CASSLGWGDYTNYGYTF. CDR3 sequence (DNA): TGTGCCAGCAGCTTAGGGTGGGGGGACTATACCAACTATGGCTACACCTTC.

On this clone: Other DNA sequences in this sample translate to the same CDR3. The rearrangement uses TRBV29-1 and TRBJ1-1; D is possibly TRBD1 (6 bases). Looked up from germline, CDR1 is SQVTM and CDR2 is ANQGSEA. CDR3 size: 12 residues. V was clipped by 4 bases and J by 4 bases, with 10 bases between them. The CDR3 is CSVAQGSTEAFF. The CDR3 DNA reads TGCAGCGTTGCCCAGGGGAGCACTGAAGCTTTCTTT. Based on the CDR3 plus reference TRBV29-1 and TRBJ1-1, the full variable domain is SAVISQKPSRDICQRGTSLTIQCQVDSQVTMMFWYRQQPGQSLTLIATANQGSEATYESGFVIDKFPISRPNLTFSTLTVSNMSPEDSSIYLCSVAQGSTEAFFGQGTRLTVV.

This clone was recorded only once. The chain employs TRBV18 and TRBJ2-3; a possible D gene is TRBD2 (7 bases). V gave up 6 bases and J gave up 0 bases, with 19 bases separating them. The germline V gene has CDR1 KGHSH and CDR2 LQKENI. This CDR3 comprises 17 residues. The CDR3 reads CASSPLKGGASTDTQYF. The CDR3 DNA reads as TGTGCCAGCTCGCCTCTCAAGGGGGGGGCTAGCACAGATACGCAGTATTTT.

The J gene is TRBJ2-7, the V gene TRBV7-9; 7 positions agree with TRBD1. The trim removed 5 bases at V and 2 bases at J, leaving 12 bases unmatched. The CDR3 loop spans 16 amino acids. Germline assignment: CDR1 SEHNR and CDR2 FQNEAQ (reference sequence). CDR3 protein: CASSLLSRDRAYEQYF. The DNA for the CDR3 is TGTGCCAGCAGCCTCTTAAGCCGGGACAGAGCCTACGAGCAGTACTTC.

The CDR3 is CASSFSRYRNEQFF. The CDR3 DNA reads as TGTGCCAGCAGCTTCTCCAGGTACCGCAATGAGCAGTTCTTC. The chain couples TRBV5-4 to TRBJ2-1; D ambiguous. The CDR3 is 14 residues long. The V gene's germline CDR1 is SGHNT and CDR2 YYREEE (reference sequence). Trimming cost V 2 bases and J 6 bases, with 12 bases left between them.

The chain links TRBV7-2 to TRBJ2-2, with 7 bases that match TRBD2. The CDR3 runs to 15 residues. V lost 5 bases and J lost 7; bases outside the gene matches: 10. Germline assignment: CDR1 SGHTA and CDR2 FQGNSA. In DNA, the CDR3 is TGTGCCAGCAGCGTTGGGCTAGCGGACGGCGGGGAGCTGTTTTTT. Translation: CASSVGLADGGELFF. The whole variable domain, remainder taken from reference TRBV7-2 and TRBJ2-2, is GAGVSQSPSNKVTEKGKDVELRCDPISGHTALYWYRQSLGQGLEFLIYFQGNSAPDKSGLPSDRFSAERTGGSVSTLTIQRTQQEDSAVYLCASSVGLADGGELFFGEGSRLTVL.

In this sample, this clone turned up a few times. The gene calls are TRBV19 and TRBJ1-2; D call uncertain. The ends were cut back, 6 bases at V and 1 base at J, with 12 bases in the middle. This CDR3 contains 14 residues. Germline V gives CDR1 LNHDA, CDR2 SQIVND (reference sequence). The CDR3 loop reads CASSLPGINYGYTF. DNA for the CDR3: TGTGCCAGTAGCTTGCCGGGTATTAACTATGGCTACACCTTC.

This clone was seen more than once but under ten times. The rearrangement links TRBV3-1 (or the pseudogene TRBV3-2) to TRBJ2-2, with D possibly matching TRBD1 (7 bases). Per the germline V gene, CDR1 is LGHDT and CDR2 is YNNKEL (reference sequence). The CDR3 runs 16 residues. The V end was cut by 0 bases, the J end by 4 bases, with 12 bases between. Here the CDR3 DNA reads TGTGCCAGCAGCCAAGATGCGGGACAGCTCACCGGGGAGCTGTTTTTT. Translated: CASSQDAGQLTGELFF.

This chain joins TRBV6-1 and TRBJ2-7; no clear D. V dropped 2 bases and J dropped 9 bases, with 14 bases sitting between them. Germline loops: CDR1 MNHNS, CDR2 SASEGT. This CDR3 comprises 13 residues. The CDR3 protein is CASSELVRAGQYF. The CDR3 DNA sequence: TGTGCCAGCAGTGAATTGGTCCGAGCTGGGCAGTACTTC.

This chain joins TRBV7-2 and TRBJ1-3; D is uncertain. V was trimmed by 2 bases and J by 4 bases, leaving 9 bases between them. This CDR3 has 14 residues. Germline V lookup: CDR1 SGHTA, CDR2 FQGNSA. CDR3 amino acids: CASSLLTVGNTIYF. CDR3 nucleotides: TGTGCCAGCAGCTTACTCACAGTGGGAAACACCATATATTTT.

The chain is built from TRBV11-2 and TRBJ2-5, with TRBD1 as a possible D gene (6 bases). CDR3 length: 13 amino acids. Deletions cut 7 bases from V and 3 bases from J, with 12 bases between. Germline V lookup: CDR1 SGHAT, CDR2 FQNNGV. DNA for the CDR3: TGTGCCAGCACCAGACAGGCGGAAGAGACCCAGTACTTC. The encoded protein is CASTRQAEETQYF.

This chain joins TRBV9 and TRBJ2-6, with a weak D call TRBD1 (6 bases). V was cut by 6 bases and J by 2 bases, with 36 bases left in between. Germline CDR1 SGDLS, CDR2 YYNGEE. This CDR3 comprises 23 residues. The CDR3 sequence: CASIHINTSFPVTGIPGANVLTF. For the CDR3, the DNA is TGTGCCAGCATCCACATTAATACGTCATTTCCAGTAACAGGGATCCCTGGGGCCAACGTCCTGACTTTC. Looking up the rest from reference TRBV9 and TRBJ2-6 gives the full variable domain: DSGVTQTPKHLITATGQRVTLRCSPRSGDLSVYWYQQSLDQGLQFLIQYYNGEERAKGNILERFSAQQFPDLHSELNLSSLELGDSALYFCASIHINTSFPVTGIPGANVLTFGAGSRLTVL.

This sequence joins TRBV5-1 and TRBJ2-5; 8 positions agree with TRBD1. V gave up 3 bases and J gave up 1 base; unmatched junction bases: 2. Germline V CDR1 and CDR2: SGHRS, YFSETQ. This CDR3 contains 14 residues. In DNA, the CDR3 is TGCGCCAGCAGCTCGGACAGGGCCCAAGAGACCCAGTACTTC. Amino acids: CASSSDRAQETQYF. Complete variable domain (other parts from reference TRBV5-1 and TRBJ2-5): KAGVTQTPRYLIKTRGQQVTLSCSPISGHRSVSWYQQTPGQGLQFLFEYFSETQRNKGNFPGRFSGRQFSNSRSEMNVSTLELGDSALYLCASSSDRAQETQYFGPGTRLLVL.

The gene calls are TRBV7-9 and TRBJ1-1; possibly TRBD1 for D (6 bases). CDR1 and CDR2 (germline): SEHNR, FQNEAQ (reference sequence). Deletions cut 7 bases from V and 10 bases from J, with 19 bases between. There are 13 residues in the CDR3. The CDR3 DNA is TGTGCCAGCACCCCCAGGAAGGAAGGGGGAGCTTTCTTT. The encoded protein is CASTPRKEGGAFF.

This clone occurred a few times. The CDR3 DNA reads TGTGCCAGCAGCGTAGGACAGGGTTTTCGGGAGACCCAGTACTTC. This encodes CASSVGQGFRETQYF. V is TRBV9 and J is TRBJ2-5; 7 bases are shared with TRBD1. Looked up from germline, CDR1 is SGDLS and CDR2 is YYNGEE. With 0 bases clipped from V and 5 bases from J, the junction kept 7 bases outside the gene matches. The CDR3 loop spans 15 amino acids.

The chain has TRBV5-8 and TRBJ2-5, with 7 bases that match TRBD2. Germline V gives CDR1 SGHTS, CDR2 YDEGEE. The length of the CDR3 is 13 residues. V shed 2 bases, J shed 5 bases, and the junction held 3 bases outside the gene matches. CDR3 bases: TGTGCCAGCAGCTTTCGCGGGGGTGAGACCCAGTACTTC. Its protein product is CASSFRGGETQYF. The whole variable domain, filled in from reference TRBV5-8 and TRBJ2-5, reads EAGVTQSPTHLIKTRGQQATLRCSPISGHTSVYWYQQALGLGLQFLLWYDEGEERNRGNFPPRFSGRQFPNYSSELNVNALELEDSALYLCASSFRGGETQYFGPGTRLLVL.

The chain carries TRBV6-2 or TRBV6-3 and TRBJ2-7; 10 bases are a match to TRBD1. The junction had 7 bases not matched to a gene; V was cut back by 6 bases and J by 2 bases. The germline V gene has CDR1 MNHEY and CDR2 SVGEGT. This CDR3 comprises 15 residues. CDR3 amino acids: CASSRGTGEPYEQYF. CDR3 DNA sequence: TGTGCCAGCAGCCGAGGGACAGGGGAGCCCTACGAGCAGTACTTC.

The V gene is TRBV19, the J gene TRBJ1-2, with 7 bases fitting TRBD1. The germline V gene has CDR1 LNHDA and CDR2 SQIVND (reference sequence). The CDR3 extends over 15 amino acids. The J segment lost 7 bases and the V segment lost 6 bases, leaving 14 bases of the junction unmatched. The CDR3 loop reads CASRRGDSSFLGYTF. Written as DNA, the CDR3 is TGTGCCAGTAGGAGGGGGGACAGCAGTTTTCTTGGCTACACCTTC.

This clone was seen a handful of times. The chain has TRBV5-1 and TRBJ2-3, with 9 positions matching TRBD2. Germline CDR1 reads SGHRS; CDR2 reads YFSETQ. With V trimmed by 2 bases and J by 3 bases, 7 bases remained unmatched. The length of the CDR3 is 16 residues. The DNA of the CDR3 is TGCGCCAGCAGCTTAATGGCGGGGGGGCCGACAGATACGCAGTATTTT. The encoded protein is CASSLMAGGPTDTQYF.

The gene calls are TRBV6-6 and TRBJ1-2; D is perhaps TRBD1 (5 bases). Trimming took off 6 bases at V and 8 bases at J, with 22 bases between the two ends. The CDR3 is 15 residues long. The V gene's germline CDR1 is MNHNY and CDR2 SVGAGI (reference sequence). In nucleotides, the CDR3 is TGTGCCAGCAGCCCAATGTCCCTCAGGGCAGGCGGCTACACCTTC. Amino acid sequence: CASSPMSLRAGGYTF.

CDR3 loop: CASSLRAGEYSNQPQHF. The CDR3 bases are TGTGCCAGCAGCTTAAGGGCAGGGGAATATAGCAATCAGCCCCAGCATTTT. This rearrangement joins TRBV7-6 to TRBJ1-5, with D possibly TRBD1 on 6 matching bases. The CDR3 loop spans 17 amino acids. V was clipped by 2 bases and J by 0 bases, with 14 bases between them. Germline V CDR1 and CDR2: SGHVS, FNYEAQ.